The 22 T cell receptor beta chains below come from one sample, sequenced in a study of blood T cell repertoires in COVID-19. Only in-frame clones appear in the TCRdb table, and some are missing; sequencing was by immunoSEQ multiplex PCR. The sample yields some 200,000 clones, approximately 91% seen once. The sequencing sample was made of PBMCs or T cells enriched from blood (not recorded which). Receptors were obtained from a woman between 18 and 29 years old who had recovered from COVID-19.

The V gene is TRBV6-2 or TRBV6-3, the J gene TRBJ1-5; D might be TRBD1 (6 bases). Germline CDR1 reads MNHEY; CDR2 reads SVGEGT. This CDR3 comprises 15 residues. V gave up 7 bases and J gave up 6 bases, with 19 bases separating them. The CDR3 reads CASTPFGGLPQPQHF. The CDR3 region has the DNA TGTGCCAGCACCCCCTTCGGGGGGCTCCCTCAGCCCCAGCATTTT.

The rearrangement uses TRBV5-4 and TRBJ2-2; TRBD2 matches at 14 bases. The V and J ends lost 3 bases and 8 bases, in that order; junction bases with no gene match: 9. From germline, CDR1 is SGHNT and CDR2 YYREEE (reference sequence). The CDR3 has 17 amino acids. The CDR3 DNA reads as TGTGCCAGCAGCTCTGAACCGGGACTAGCGGGGGTTGGGGAGCTGTTTTTT. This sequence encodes CASSSEPGLAGVGELFF.

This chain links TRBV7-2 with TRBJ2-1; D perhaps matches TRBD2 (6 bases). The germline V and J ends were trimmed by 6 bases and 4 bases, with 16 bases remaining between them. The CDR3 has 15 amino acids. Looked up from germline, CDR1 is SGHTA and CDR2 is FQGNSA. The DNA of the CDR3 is TGTGCCAGCAGTTACACCGGGACTGCATACAATGAGCAGTTCTTC. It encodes CASSYTGTAYNEQFF.

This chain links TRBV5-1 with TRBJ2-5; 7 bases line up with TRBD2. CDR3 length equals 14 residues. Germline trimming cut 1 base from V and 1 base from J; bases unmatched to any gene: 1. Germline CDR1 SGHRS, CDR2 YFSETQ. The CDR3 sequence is CASSLTSAQETQYF. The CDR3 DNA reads TGCGCCAGCAGCTTGACTAGCGCCCAAGAGACCCAGTACTTC.

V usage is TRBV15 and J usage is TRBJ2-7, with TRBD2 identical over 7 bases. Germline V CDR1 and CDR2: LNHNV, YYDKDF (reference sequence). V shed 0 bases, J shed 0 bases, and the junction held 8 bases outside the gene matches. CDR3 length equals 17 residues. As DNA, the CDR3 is TGTGCCACCAGCAGAGATTCGGCGCGGGAGAGCTCCTACGAGCAGTACTTC. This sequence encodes CATSRDSARESSYEQYF.

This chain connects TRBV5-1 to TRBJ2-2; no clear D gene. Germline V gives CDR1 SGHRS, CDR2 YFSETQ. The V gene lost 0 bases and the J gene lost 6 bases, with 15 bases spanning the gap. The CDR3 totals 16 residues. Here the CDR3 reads CASSLAPSSGAGELFF. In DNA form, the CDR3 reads TGCGCCAGCAGCTTGGCCCCGTCTAGTGGCGCCGGGGAGCTGTTTTTT.

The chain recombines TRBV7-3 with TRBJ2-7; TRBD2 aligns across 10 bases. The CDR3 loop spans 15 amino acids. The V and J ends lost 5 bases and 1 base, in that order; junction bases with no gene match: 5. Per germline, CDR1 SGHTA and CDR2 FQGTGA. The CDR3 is CASSRQAGGSYEQYF. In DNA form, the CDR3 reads TGTGCCAGCAGCCGCCAAGCGGGAGGGTCCTACGAGCAGTACTTC.

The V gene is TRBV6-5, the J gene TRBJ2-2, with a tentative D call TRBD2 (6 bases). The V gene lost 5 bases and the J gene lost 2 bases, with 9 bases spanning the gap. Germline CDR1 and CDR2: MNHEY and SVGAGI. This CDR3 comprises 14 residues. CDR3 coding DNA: TGTGCCAGCAGTCCTGGGACTAACACCGGGGAGCTGTTTTTT. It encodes CASSPGTNTGELFF.

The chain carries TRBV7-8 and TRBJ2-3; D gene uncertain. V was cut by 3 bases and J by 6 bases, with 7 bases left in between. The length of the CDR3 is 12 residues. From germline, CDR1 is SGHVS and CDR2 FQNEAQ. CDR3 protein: CASSLAKDTQYF. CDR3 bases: TGTGCCAGCAGCTTGGCCAAGGATACGCAGTATTTT. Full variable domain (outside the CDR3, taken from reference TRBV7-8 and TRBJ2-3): GAGVSQSPRYKVAKRGQDVALRCDPISGHVSLFWYQQALGQGPEFLTYFQNEAQLDKSGLPSDRFFAERPEGSVSTLKIQRTQQEDSAVYLCASSLAKDTQYFGPGTRLTVL.

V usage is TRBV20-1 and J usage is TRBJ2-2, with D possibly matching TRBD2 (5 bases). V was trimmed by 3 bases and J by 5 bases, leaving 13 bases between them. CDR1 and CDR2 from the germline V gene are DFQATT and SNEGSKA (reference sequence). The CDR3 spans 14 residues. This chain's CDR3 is CSASIPPGTGELFF. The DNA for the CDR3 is TGCAGTGCTAGTATCCCTCCGGGGACCGGGGAGCTGTTTTTT.

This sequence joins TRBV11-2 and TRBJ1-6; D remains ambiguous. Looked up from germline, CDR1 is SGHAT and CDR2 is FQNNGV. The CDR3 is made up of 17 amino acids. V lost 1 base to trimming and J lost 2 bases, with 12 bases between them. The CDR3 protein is CASSLVGRLPYNSPLHF. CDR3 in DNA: TGTGCCAGCAGCTTAGTTGGGAGGCTCCCCTATAATTCACCCCTCCACTTT.

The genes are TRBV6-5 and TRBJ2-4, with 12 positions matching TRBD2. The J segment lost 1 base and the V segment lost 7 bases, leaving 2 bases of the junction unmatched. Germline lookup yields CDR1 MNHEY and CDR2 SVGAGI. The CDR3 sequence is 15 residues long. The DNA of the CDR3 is TGTGCCAGCACTAGCGGGAGGGTGGCCAAAAACATTCAGTACTTC. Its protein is CASTSGRVAKNIQYF.

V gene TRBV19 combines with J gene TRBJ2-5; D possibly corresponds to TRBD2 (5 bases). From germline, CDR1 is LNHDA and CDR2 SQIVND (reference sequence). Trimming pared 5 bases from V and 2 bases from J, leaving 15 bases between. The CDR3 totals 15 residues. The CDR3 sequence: CASSPQPGRQETQYF. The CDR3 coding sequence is TGTGCCAGTAGTCCCCAGCCGGGAAGGCAAGAGACCCAGTACTTC.

The CDR3 DNA sequence: TGTGCCAGCAGTCACCCAGCGGGAGGGACAGATACGCAGTATTTT. Residues: CASSHPAGGTDTQYF. The chain links TRBV6-2 or TRBV6-3 to TRBJ2-3; the match to TRBD2 covers 10 bases. Germline V gene lookup returns CDR1 MNHEY and CDR2 SVGEGT. This CDR3 is built from 15 residues. With V trimmed by 5 bases and J by 3 bases, 5 bases remained unmatched.

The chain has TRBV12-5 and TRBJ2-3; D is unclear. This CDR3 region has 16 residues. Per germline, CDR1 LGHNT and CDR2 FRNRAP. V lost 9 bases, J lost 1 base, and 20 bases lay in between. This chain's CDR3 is CASAPALGPGTDTQYF. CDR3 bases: TGTGCTAGCGCCCCGGCACTGGGCCCTGGCACAGATACGCAGTATTTT.

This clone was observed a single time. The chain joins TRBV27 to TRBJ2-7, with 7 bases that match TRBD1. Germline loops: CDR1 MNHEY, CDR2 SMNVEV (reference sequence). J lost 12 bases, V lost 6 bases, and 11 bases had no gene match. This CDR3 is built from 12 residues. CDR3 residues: CASSTYGQELYF. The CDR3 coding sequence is TGTGCCAGCAGCACCTACGGACAGGAATTGTACTTC.

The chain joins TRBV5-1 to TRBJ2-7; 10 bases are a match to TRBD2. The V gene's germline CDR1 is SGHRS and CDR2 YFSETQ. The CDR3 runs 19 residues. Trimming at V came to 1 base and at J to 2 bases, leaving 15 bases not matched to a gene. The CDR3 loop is CASSLSRSSGRAHPYEQYF. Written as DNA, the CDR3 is TGCGCCAGCAGCTTGTCGCGATCCAGCGGGAGGGCACACCCCTACGAGCAGTACTTC.

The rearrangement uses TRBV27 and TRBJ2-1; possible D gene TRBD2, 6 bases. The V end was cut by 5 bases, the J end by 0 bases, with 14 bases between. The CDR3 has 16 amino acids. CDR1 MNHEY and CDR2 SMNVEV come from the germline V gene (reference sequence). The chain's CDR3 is CASSTLAFDSYNEQFF. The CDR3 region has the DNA TGTGCCAGCAGTACGCTAGCGTTTGACTCCTACAATGAGCAGTTCTTC.

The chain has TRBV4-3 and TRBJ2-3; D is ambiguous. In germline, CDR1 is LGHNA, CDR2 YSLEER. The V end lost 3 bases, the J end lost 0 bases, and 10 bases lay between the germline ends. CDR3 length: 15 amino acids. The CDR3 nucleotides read TGCGCCAGCAGCCACGACACCTCTAGCACAGATACGCAGTATTTT. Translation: CASSHDTSSTDTQYF.

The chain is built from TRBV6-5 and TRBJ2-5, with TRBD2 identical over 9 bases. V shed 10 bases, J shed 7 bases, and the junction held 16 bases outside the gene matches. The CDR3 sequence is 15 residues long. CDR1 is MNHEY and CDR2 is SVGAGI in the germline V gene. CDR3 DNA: TGTGCCACCAGGGTTGGGCTAGCGGGATTTGGGACCCAGTACTTC. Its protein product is CATRVGLAGFGTQYF.

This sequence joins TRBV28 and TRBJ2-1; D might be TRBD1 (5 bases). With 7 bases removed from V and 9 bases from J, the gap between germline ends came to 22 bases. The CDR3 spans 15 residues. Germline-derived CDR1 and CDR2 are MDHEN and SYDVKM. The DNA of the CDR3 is TGTGCCAGCACCTCCCGTAGGGGTCGGAGTGGTGAGCAGTTCTTC. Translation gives CASTSRRGRSGEQFF.

In nucleotides, the CDR3 is TGTGCCAGCAGTGACCTCAGAAAAGCAGGAATCACTGCAACTAATGAAAAACTGTTTTTT. Protein: CASSDLRKAGITATNEKLFF. This chain connects TRBV6-4 to TRBJ1-4, with no clear D. The CDR3 is made up of 20 amino acids. V lost 2 bases, J lost 0 bases, and 22 bases lay in between. Germline values: CDR1 MRHNA, CDR2 SNTAGT.